This T cell receptor (beta chain) was sequenced for a study of blood T cells in healthy people across ages. Findings of the study overall: Expanded clonotype changes were possibly confounded by unknown donor CMV status.

With respect to this clonotype: Its antigen is as yet unknown.

CDR1 is SEHNR and CDR2 is FQNEAQ in the germline V gene (reference sequence). CDR3 length equals 13 residues. V gave up 6 bases and J gave up 4 bases, with 12 bases separating them. The authors ran a second PCR of about 6 to 12 cycles using a sample-barcoded 5' primer and a J-beta primer mix. MiXCR was run by TCRdb on the 5' RACE reads, yielding one entry per CDR3 protein. The sample shows approximately 780,000 distinct CDR3 sequences, about a quarter of them seen only once. Every sample had a minimum of 6.5 million PBMCs isolated. These data were also filed under a second study, of T cells of mothers and their children. That work states: According to the study, all extracted RNA entered cDNA synthesis at roughly 1.5 ug per 15 ul. Similar thymic selection effects on TCR recombination output appear in pairs, both related and unrelated.

Sequencing was done on a sample of blood. The rearrangement joins TRBV7-9 to TRBJ2-5, with unresolved D. The TCR was taken from a boy aged 5 to 17 in good health. CDR3 coding DNA: TGTGCCAGCAGTTCCCCCTTTGGAGAGACCCAGTACTTC. This gives the protein CASSSPFGETQYF.